Listed below are T cell receptor beta chains from one sample, sequenced in a study of T cells in localized non-small cell lung cancer. The assay was immunoSEQ multiplex PCR, and TCRdb's table has in-frame clones only and misses some. The sample contains 20,000 to 25,000 clones, about 84% of which appear only once. The starting material was PBMCs, obtained before any cancer treatment. These receptors all stem from a woman aged 40-75 years with stage II squamous cell lung carcinoma. Both conserved end residues are part of each CDR3. A D gene is named only where the DNA matches it firmly. Rows may omit the clone size; those that give it use once, few, many or a size class.

>TRBJ1-2|TRBV18|TRBD1|NA
TGTGCCAGCTCACCACCCCAGACAGGGGGCGTCTACGGCTACACCTTC
CASSPPQTGGVYGYTF
>TRBJ2-7|TRBV7-9|NA|NA
TGTGCCAGCAGCGTACCCCTTAGGGACGAGCAGTACTTC
CASSVPLRDEQYF
>TRBJ2-1|TRBV5-4|NA|NA
TGTGCCAGCAGCTTGGCGGGAGCGAGCTCCTACAATGAGCAGTTCTTC
CASSLAGASSYNEQFF
>TRBJ1-1|TRBV9|NA|once
TGTGCCAGCAGCGTAGTGGACAACACTGAAGCTTTCTTT
CASSVVDNTEAFF
>TRBJ1-1|TRBV27|NA|NA
TGTGCCAGCAGTTTACAGGGTAGAGTTACTGAAGCTTTCTTT
CASSLQGRVTEAFF
>TRBJ2-2|TRBV7-2|NA|NA
TGTGCCAGCAGCCCCGGACAGCCCGGGGAGCTGTTTTTT
CASSPGQPGELFF
>TRBJ2-1|TRBV7-9|TRBD2|few
TGTGCCAGCAGCCCCCCCCTGCGACTAGCGGGAGGGTTGAATGAGCAGTTCTTC
CASSPPLRLAGGLNEQFF
>TRBJ1-1|TRBV2|NA|NA
TGTGCCGCCGGGGCCCCGGACACTGAAGCTTTCTTT
CAAGAPDTEAFF
>TRBJ1-5|TRBV4-1|NA|once
TGCGCCAGCAGCCAAGTTGGGAGGGGCGCCCGCAATCAGCCCCAGCATTTT
CASSQVGRGARNQPQHF
>TRBJ1-2|TRBV6-1|NA|NA
TGTGCCAGCAGTGAAAGTATGGGGGGCGGCTATGGCTACACCTTC
CASSESMGGGYGYTF
>TRBJ1-4|TRBV7-2|NA|NA
TGTGCCAGCAGCTTACCGCCAGGGTGGGGTGAAAAACTGTTTTTT
CASSLPPGWGEKLFF
>TRBJ1-4|TRBV7-9|NA|NA
TGTGCCAGCAGCCCGGAGGAAAAACTGTTTTTT
CASSPEEKLFF
>TRBJ2-3|TRBV7-3|TRBD1|NA
TGTGCCAGCAGCTTACTCGGGACAGGGGTAGATACGCAGTATTTT
CASSLLGTGVDTQYF
>TRBJ1-3|TRBV18|NA|NA
TGTGCCAGCTCACCACCAAGTTTGACAGCAGGAAACACCATATATTTT
CASSPPSLTAGNTIYF
>TRBJ2-7|TRBV7-3|TRBD2|NA
TGTGCCAGCAGCTTAACGCGGGAGGTATCCTACGAGCAGTACTTC
CASSLTREVSYEQYF
>TRBJ1-2|TRBV5-4|TRBD1|NA
TGTGCCAGCAGCCAGGGGGGGGAGGCCAACTATGGCTACACCTTC
CASSQGGEANYGYTF
>TRBJ2-5|TRBV7-9|NA|NA
TGTGCCAGCAGCCGGCCCCGGACACTTGTACAGTACTTC
CASSRPRTLVQYF
>TRBJ1-1|TRBV6-6|TRBD1|once
TGTGCCAGCAGCCAAATCAGGGGGGCTGAAGCTTTCTTT
CASSQIRGAEAFF
>TRBJ2-1|TRBV5-5|TRBD2|NA
TGTGCCAGCAGCCCCCCCGGGGGGAATAATGAGCAGTTCTTC
CASSPPGGNNEQFF
>TRBJ1-2|TRBV28|TRBD1|NA
TGTGCCAGCAGTTTGCCACGCTGGGGGACAGGGGGCCCTAACTATGGCTACACCTTC
CASSLPRWGTGGPNYGYTF
>TRBJ1-1|TRBV7-8|NA|NA
TGTGTCAGCAGCTTAACCATCGGCACTGAAGCTTTCTTT
CVSSLTIGTEAFF
>TRBJ1-2|TRBV7-3|NA|NA
TGTGCCAGCAGCTTAGGCTCAGCAGCTAACTATGGCTACACCTTC
CASSLGSAANYGYTF